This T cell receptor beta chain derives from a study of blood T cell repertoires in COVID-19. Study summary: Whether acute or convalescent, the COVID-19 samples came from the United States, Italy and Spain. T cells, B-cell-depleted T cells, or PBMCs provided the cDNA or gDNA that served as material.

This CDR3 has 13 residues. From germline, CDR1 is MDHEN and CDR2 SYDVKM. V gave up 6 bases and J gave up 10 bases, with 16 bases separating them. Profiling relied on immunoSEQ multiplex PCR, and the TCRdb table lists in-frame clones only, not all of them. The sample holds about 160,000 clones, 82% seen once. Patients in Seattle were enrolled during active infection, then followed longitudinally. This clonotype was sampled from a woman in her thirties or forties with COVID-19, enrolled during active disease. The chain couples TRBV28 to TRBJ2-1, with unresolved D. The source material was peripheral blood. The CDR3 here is CASSYPNLGEQFF. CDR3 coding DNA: TGTGCCAGCAGCTACCCTAACCTAGGAGAGCAGTTCTTC.